Here is one TCR beta chain with its context. This sample was taken from a study of blood T cell repertoires in COVID-19. Turning to the study itself: T cells, B-cell-depleted T cells, or PBMCs supplied cDNA or gDNA.

Assay used: immunoSEQ multiplex PCR; TCRdb lists only in-frame clones, some missing. This sample has approximately 200,000 clones; around four fifths occur once, and the top ten carry approximately 12%. Participants came from fewer than 25 US areas, aged about 18 to 95 years. Assignment of participants to cohorts was predicated upon participant-reported clinical history. The CDR3 covers 13 residues. Per the germline V gene, CDR1 is MGHDK and CDR2 is SYGVNS. Trimming cost V 6 bases and J 4 bases, with 10 bases left between them. Sequencing was carried out using PBMCs or T cells enriched from blood (not recorded which). The chain employs TRBV25-1 and TRBJ1-3; D is ambiguous. The sequence was collected from a man aged 40-50 years who had recovered from COVID-19. CDR3 region: CASRQTLGNTIYF. The CDR3 nucleotides read TGTGCCAGCAGACAGACATTGGGAAACACCATATATTTT.